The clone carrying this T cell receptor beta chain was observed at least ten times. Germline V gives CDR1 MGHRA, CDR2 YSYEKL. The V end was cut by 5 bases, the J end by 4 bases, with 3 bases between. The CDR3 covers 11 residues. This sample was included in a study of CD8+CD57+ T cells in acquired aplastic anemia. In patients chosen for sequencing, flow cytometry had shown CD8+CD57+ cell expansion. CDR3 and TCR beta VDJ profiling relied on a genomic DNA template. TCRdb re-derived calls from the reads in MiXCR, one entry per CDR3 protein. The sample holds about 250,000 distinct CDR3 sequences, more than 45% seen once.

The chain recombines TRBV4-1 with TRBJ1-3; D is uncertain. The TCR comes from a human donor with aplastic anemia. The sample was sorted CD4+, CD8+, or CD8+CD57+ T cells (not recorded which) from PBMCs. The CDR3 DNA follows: TGCGCCAGCAGCGACGGAAACACCATATATTTT. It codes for CASSDGNTIYF.